This TCR beta chain was documented in a study of glioma-infiltrating T cells after dendritic cell vaccination. Study-wide context: Autologous tumor lysate was loaded overnight onto monocyte-derived dendritic cells grown less than 8 days with IL-4 and GM-CSF.

Germline CDR1 is SNHLY and CDR2 is FYNNEI. This CDR3 contains 14 residues. Trimming removed 4 bases from V and 9 bases from J, with 13 bases in between. The primer mix had 60 V beta and 13 J beta primers. Measured with immunoSEQ multiplex PCR; TCRdb has only the in-frame clones, and not every one. This table has tens of thousands of clones, approximately 80% appearing once. This chain connects TRBV2 to TRBJ1-6, with D possibly TRBD1 on 6 matching bases. The receptor was derived from a human donor with glioblastoma. Source: blood, taken before dendritic cell vaccination. DNA for the CDR3: TGTGCCAGCAGTGTTTCCGAAGGGGGTTCACCCCTCCACTTT. Its translation: CASSVSEGGSPLHF.